These 6 T cell receptor beta chains were all obtained from the same sample, sequenced in a study of CD8 T cells in Susac syndrome. Random-hexamer reverse transcription was applied to roughly 0.5 to 1 ug RNA. TCRdb used MiXCR to reprocess the immunoSEQ multiplex PCR reads, holding one entry per CDR3 protein. The data hold roughly 140,000 distinct CDR3 sequences, with around 96% observed a single time. The sequencing sample was made of CD8+ T cells from PBMCs. These receptors were obtained from a human donor with multiple sclerosis.

This clonotype is a singleton in its sample. CDR3 sequence: CASSTTSGLYNEQFF. The CDR3, as DNA: TGTGCCAGCAGCACCACTAGTGGGCTTTACAATGAGCAGTTCTTC. V is TRBV13 and J is TRBJ2-1; D is possibly TRBD2 (5 bases). Trimming cost V 5 bases and J 4 bases, with 15 bases left between them. The CDR3 has 15 residues. Germline V gene lookup returns CDR1 PRHDT and CDR2 FYEKMQ (reference sequence).

The chain joins TRBV29-1 to TRBJ1-4, with 8 nucleotides matching TRBD1. The CDR3 sequence is 13 residues long. V was clipped by 1 base and J by 8 bases; unmatched bases: 3. The germline V gene has CDR1 SQVTM and CDR2 ANQGSEA. DNA for the CDR3: TGCAGCGTTGAAGGCAGGGGGCAGGAAAAACTGTTTTTT. Amino acids: CSVEGRGQEKLFF.

This rearrangement joins TRBV28 to TRBJ1-6, with a weak D call TRBD1 (5 bases). This CDR3 is 14 amino acids long. V was pared by 4 bases and J by 4 bases, with 8 bases between. Germline V lookup: CDR1 MDHEN, CDR2 SYDVKM. The CDR3 DNA sequence: TGTGCCAGCAGTTACGGGGGTTATAATTCACCCCTCCACTTT. Translated: CASSYGGYNSPLHF.

V usage is TRBV6-2 or TRBV6-3 and J usage is TRBJ2-1; D could derive from TRBD1 or TRBD2 (7 bases each). The V end lost 6 bases, the J end lost 3 bases, and 24 bases lay between the germline ends. CDR3 length equals 18 residues. Germline loops: CDR1 MNHEY, CDR2 SVGEGT. CDR3 in DNA: TGTGCCAGCAGCGAAAATTACAGGGGAGGGGTCGGCTACAATGAGCAGTTCTTC. Protein sequence: CASSENYRGGVGYNEQFF.

Only a few counts were recorded for this clonotype. The chain links TRBV6-5 to TRBJ1-5, with D possibly being TRBD1 (6 bases). Germline values: CDR1 MNHEY, CDR2 SVGAGI. This CDR3 has 14 residues. Trimming took off 8 bases at V and 3 bases at J, with 14 bases between the two ends. CDR3 DNA: TGTGCCAGCCAGTCACAGGGCAACAATCAGCCCCAGCATTTT. Protein: CASQSQGNNQPQHF.

The chain has TRBV5-6 and TRBJ2-1, with D unclear. From germline, CDR1 is SGHDT and CDR2 YYEEEE. The CDR3 extends over 12 amino acids. Trimming left V 4 bases short and J 10 bases short, with 12 bases between. The CDR3 nucleotides are TGTGCCAGCAGCGGTGGGGTGGGCGAGCAGTTCTTC. It codes for CASSGGVGEQFF.